The 20 T cell receptor beta chains in this list originate from one sample, sequenced in a study of CD4 T cells in relation to SARS-CoV-2 and coronaviruses. CD4+ T cells from unexposed donors were obtained before the COVID-19 pandemic (2011-2018). Using immunoSEQ multiplex PCR, the repertoire was profiled, and TCRdb retains in-frame clones only, with some absent. The sample holds around 69,000 clones, about 94% seen once. Sequencing was performed on naive CD4+ T cells from PBMCs. The subset denotes: naive CD4+ T cells isolated by negative enrichment. Every receptor here comes from a human donor in good health.

The chain recombines TRBV2 with TRBJ1-6; 8 bases agree with TRBD1. Germline values: CDR1 SNHLY, CDR2 FYNNEI. This CDR3 region has 13 residues. The junction had 4 bases not matched to a gene; V was cut back by 6 bases and J by 9 bases. The CDR3 bases are TGTGCCAGCAGGGACAGGGAGGCTTCACCCCTCCACTTT. Protein sequence: CASRDREASPLHF.

The rearrangement links TRBV7-9 to TRBJ1-4, with TRBD1 matching 7 bases. Germline V gene sequence: CDR1 SEHNR, CDR2 FQNEAQ (reference sequence). The V and J ends lost 1 base and 1 base, in that order; junction bases with no gene match: 3. The CDR3 consists of 16 residues. CDR3 protein: CASSLDRGQTNEKLFF. CDR3 DNA sequence: TGTGCCAGCAGCTTAGACAGGGGCCAAACTAATGAAAAACTGTTTTTT.

The rearrangement joins TRBV28 to TRBJ2-7, with TRBD1 as a possible D gene (6 bases). From germline, CDR1 is MDHEN and CDR2 SYDVKM. The CDR3 totals 13 residues. Trimming removed 8 bases at V and 1 base at J, with 12 bases between. The chain's CDR3 is CASGTPSSYEQYF. The CDR3 DNA reads TGTGCCAGCGGGACACCCTCATCCTACGAGCAGTACTTC. The whole variable domain, filled in from reference TRBV28 and TRBJ2-7, reads DVKVTQSSRYLVKRTGEKVFLECVQDMDHENMFWYRQDPGLGLRLIYFSYDVKMKEKGDIPEGYSVSREKKERFSLILESASTNQTSMYLCASGTPSSYEQYFGPGTRLTVT.

V usage is TRBV3-1 (or the pseudogene TRBV3-2) and J usage is TRBJ1-1; possibly TRBD1 for D (5 bases). CDR1 is LGHDT and CDR2 is YNNKEL in the germline V gene (reference sequence). V gave up 4 bases and J gave up 5 bases, with 20 bases separating them. The CDR3 is 16 amino acids. The CDR3 bases are TGTGCCAGCAGCCCCTATCCGGTCAGGGAGGAGACTGAAGCTTTCTTT. Protein sequence: CASSPYPVREETEAFF.

This chain connects TRBV5-1 to TRBJ2-7, with 16 bases matching TRBD2. The CDR3 consists of 16 residues. The junction had 6 bases not matched to a gene; V was cut back by 4 bases and J by 5 bases. The germline V gene encodes CDR1 SGHRS and CDR2 YFSETQ. CDR3 nucleotide sequence: TGCGCCAGCAGCAAGGGACTAGCGGGAGGGCCTAACGAGCAGTACTTC. Translating gives CASSKGLAGGPNEQYF.

The chain employs TRBV5-4 and TRBJ1-4; no reliable D call. The germline V and J ends were trimmed by 3 bases and 3 bases, with 3 bases remaining between them. Germline V gene data show CDR1 as SGHNT and CDR2 as YYREEE (reference sequence). The CDR3 has 12 amino acids. The CDR3 coding sequence is TGTGCCAGCAGCTCACCTAATGAAAAACTGTTTTTT. Translating gives CASSSPNEKLFF.

The rearrangement joins TRBV6-1 to TRBJ1-4, with 8 bases aligning to TRBD1. This CDR3 contains 18 residues. J gave up 3 bases and V 3 bases, and 12 bases lay outside the gene matches. Germline lookup yields CDR1 MNHNS and CDR2 SASEGT. The DNA of the CDR3 is TGTGCCAGCAGTGACTTTGTGGGTCAGGGGGCAGCTAATGAAAAACTGTTTTTT. Protein sequence: CASSDFVGQGAANEKLFF.

This clone was observed once. The chain has TRBV7-2 and TRBJ1-2; perhaps TRBD1 as D (6 bases). The CDR3 is 14 amino acids. Germline V lookup: CDR1 SGHTA, CDR2 FQGNSA. Trimming took off 5 bases at V and 6 bases at J, with 16 bases between the two ends. CDR3 loop: CASSTPDRYHGYTF. CDR3 sequence (DNA): TGTGCCAGCAGCACCCCAGACAGGTATCATGGCTACACCTTC.

The CDR3 DNA is TGCGCCAGCCGCGGGCGCGCAGGGGGCACCACCGGGGAGCTGTTTTTT. Translated, it gives CASRGRAGGTTGELFF. The chain joins TRBV10-1 to TRBJ2-2, with 8 bases fitting TRBD1. V gave up 8 bases and J gave up 4 bases; unmatched junction bases: 12. CDR3 length equals 16 residues. Germline loops: CDR1 WNHNN, CDR2 SYGVQD (reference sequence).

V usage is TRBV28 and J usage is TRBJ2-7; D is undetermined. Germline assignment: CDR1 MDHEN and CDR2 SYDVKM. The V gene lost 3 bases and the J gene lost 0 bases, with 6 bases spanning the gap. The length of the CDR3 is 13 residues. The CDR3: CASSFLSSYEQYF. CDR3 sequence (DNA): TGTGCCAGCAGTTTCCTTAGCTCCTACGAGCAGTACTTC. The whole variable domain, remainder taken from reference TRBV28 and TRBJ2-7, is DVKVTQSSRYLVKRTGEKVFLECVQDMDHENMFWYRQDPGLGLRLIYFSYDVKMKEKGDIPEGYSVSREKKERFSLILESASTNQTSMYLCASSFLSSYEQYFGPGTRLTVT.

The CDR3 sequence: CASSLVNSGTDTQYF. CDR3 bases: TGCGCCAGCAGCTTGGTCAATTCGGGCACAGATACGCAGTATTTT. The J gene is TRBJ2-3, the V gene TRBV5-1; no clear D gene. The CDR3 is 15 amino acids. Trimming took off 0 bases at V and 1 base at J, with 9 bases between the two ends. From germline, CDR1 is SGHRS and CDR2 YFSETQ.

V gene TRBV20-1 combines with J gene TRBJ2-1; no clear D gene. CDR1 is DFQATT and CDR2 is SNEGSKA in the germline V gene (reference sequence). V lost 3 bases to trimming and J lost 2 bases, with 11 bases between them. The CDR3 loop spans 14 amino acids. CDR3 residues: CSASHGGAYNEQFF. The CDR3 DNA follows: TGCAGTGCTAGTCATGGTGGCGCCTACAATGAGCAGTTCTTC.

This rearrangement joins TRBV5-1 to TRBJ2-7; no reliable D call. Germline-derived CDR1 and CDR2 are SGHRS and YFSETQ. The CDR3 consists of 14 residues. With 5 bases removed from V and 2 bases from J, the gap between germline ends came to 14 bases. CDR3 nucleotide sequence: TGCGCCAGCAGTGGGGATTTTACGGCCTACGAGCAGTACTTC. Translated: CASSGDFTAYEQYF. Variable domain in full (rest from reference TRBV5-1 and TRBJ2-7): KAGVTQTPRYLIKTRGQQVTLSCSPISGHRSVSWYQQTPGQGLQFLFEYFSETQRNKGNFPGRFSGRQFSNSRSEMNVSTLELGDSALYLCASSGDFTAYEQYFGPGTRLTVT.

This clone is a singleton in its sample. CDR3 nucleotides: TGCAGCGTTGACGTCTCACATGAGCAGTTCTTC. It specifies CSVDVSHEQFF. The chain employs TRBV29-1 and TRBJ2-1; D unresolved. V was clipped by 3 bases and J by 8 bases, with 8 bases between them. Germline-derived CDR1 and CDR2 are SQVTM and ANQGSEA. The CDR3 has 11 residues.

The chain employs TRBV5-8 and TRBJ2-2; TRBD2 aligns across 7 bases. The junction had 6 bases not matched to a gene; V was cut back by 0 bases and J by 4 bases. The CDR3 spans 16 residues. Germline-derived CDR1 and CDR2 are SGHTS and YDEGEE. The CDR3 reads CASSLGWASGTGELFF. CDR3 nucleotides: TGTGCCAGCAGCTTGGGGTGGGCTAGCGGCACCGGGGAGCTGTTTTTT.

V usage is TRBV19 and J usage is TRBJ2-5; D is unresolved. The CDR3 loop spans 13 amino acids. V shed 3 bases and J shed 2 bases, with 7 bases lying between them. Looked up from germline, CDR1 is LNHDA and CDR2 is SQIVND (reference sequence). CDR3 sequence: CASSMWQQETQYF. CDR3 bases: TGTGCCAGTAGTATGTGGCAGCAAGAGACCCAGTACTTC.

This clone was seen just once. The V gene is TRBV19, the J gene TRBJ2-7; 11 bases match TRBD2. With 8 bases clipped from V and 2 bases from J, the junction kept 5 bases outside the gene matches. Germline CDR1 and CDR2: LNHDA and SQIVND (reference sequence). The CDR3 contains 14 residues. The CDR3 sequence is CASQTSGKPYEQYF. The DNA for the CDR3 is TGTGCCAGTCAGACTAGCGGGAAACCCTACGAGCAGTACTTC.

This clone has only a few counts. The CDR3 is CASSFGQAGQPQHF. Written as DNA, the CDR3 is TGTGCCAGCAGTTTCGGTCAGGCAGGTCAGCCCCAGCATTTT. The rearrangement links TRBV28 to TRBJ1-5; D is ambiguous. There are 14 residues in the CDR3. Between the trimmed V and J ends, which lost 3 bases and 6 bases, there was a span of 12 bases. Germline CDR1 is MDHEN and CDR2 is SYDVKM.

The chain couples TRBV7-9 to TRBJ2-3; 11 bases line up with TRBD2. V shed 5 bases and J 2 bases; nucleotides not matched to a gene: 6. Germline CDR1 SEHNR, CDR2 FQNEAQ (reference sequence). The CDR3 extends over 16 amino acids. This chain's CDR3 is CASSTGTSGNTDTQYF. Here the CDR3 DNA reads TGTGCCAGCAGCACAGGGACTAGCGGTAACACAGATACGCAGTATTTT. Drawing the rest from reference TRBV7-9 and TRBJ2-3, the complete variable domain is DTGVSQNPRHKITKRGQNVTFRCDPISEHNRLYWYRQTLGQGPEFLTYFQNEAQLEKSRLLSDRFSAERPKGSFSTLEIQRTEQGDSAMYLCASSTGTSGNTDTQYFGPGTRLTVL.

The chain is built from TRBV19 and TRBJ2-5; D unresolved. Germline values: CDR1 LNHDA, CDR2 SQIVND (reference sequence). The CDR3 has 14 residues. V shed 6 bases and J shed 2 bases, with 13 bases lying between them. The CDR3 is CASSLFNRQETQYF. The CDR3 nucleotides are TGTGCCAGTAGCCTCTTTAACCGGCAAGAGACCCAGTACTTC.